This T cell receptor beta chain is from a study of beta chain features in type 1 diabetes. Study observations and caveats: In all four CD4+ subsets, TCRB CDR3 length was significantly, moderately reduced in type 1 diabetes.

V gave up 3 bases and J gave up 5 bases; unmatched junction bases: 10. The CDR3 loop spans 18 amino acids. CDR1 is GTSNPN and CDR2 is SVGIG in the germline V gene (reference sequence). Worth noting for this clone: Its target is not known.

The investigators reverse transcribed all of the isolated RNA, so they sequenced expressed TCRB transcripts. Generated by immunoSEQ multiplex PCR, the TCRdb table keeps only in-frame clones and is missing some. The sample carries about 170,000 clones, less than 10% recorded once. The receptor was derived from a man between 18 and 29 years old with type 1 diabetes. The genes are TRBV30 and TRBJ2-1; the match to TRBD2 covers 16 bases. The specimen sequenced was central memory CD4+ T cells from blood. Written as DNA, the CDR3 is TGTGCCTGGAGGGGACTAGCGGGAGGGGCCCCCTGGAACAATGAGCAGTTCTTC. Translated: CAWRGLAGGAPWNNEQFF.